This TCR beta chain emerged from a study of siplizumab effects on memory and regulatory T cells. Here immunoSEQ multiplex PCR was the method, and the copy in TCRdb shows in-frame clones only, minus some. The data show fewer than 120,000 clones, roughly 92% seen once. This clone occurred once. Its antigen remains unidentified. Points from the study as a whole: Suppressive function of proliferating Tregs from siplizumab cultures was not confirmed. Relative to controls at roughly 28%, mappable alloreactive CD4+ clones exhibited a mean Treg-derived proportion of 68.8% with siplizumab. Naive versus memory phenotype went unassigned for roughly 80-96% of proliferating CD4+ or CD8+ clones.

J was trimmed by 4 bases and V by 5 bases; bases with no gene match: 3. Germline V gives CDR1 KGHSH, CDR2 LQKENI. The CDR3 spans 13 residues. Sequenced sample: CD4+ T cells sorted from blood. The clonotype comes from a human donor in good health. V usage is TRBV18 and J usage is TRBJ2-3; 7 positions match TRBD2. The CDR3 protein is CASSRLAADTQYF. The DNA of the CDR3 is TGTGCCAGCTCAAGGCTAGCGGCAGATACGCAGTATTTT. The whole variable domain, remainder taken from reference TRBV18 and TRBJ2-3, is NAGVMQNPRHLVRRRGQEARLRCSPMKGHSHVYWYRQLPEEGLKFMVYLQKENIIDESGMPKERFSAEFPKEGPSILRIQQVVRGDSAAYFCASSRLAADTQYFGPGTRLTVL.